The present T cell receptor beta chain was sequenced within a study of blood T cell repertoires in COVID-19. About the research overall: The analysed material was cDNA or gDNA that came from T cells, B-cell-depleted T cells, or PBMCs.

J gave up 6 bases and V 4 bases, and 3 bases lay outside the gene matches. This CDR3 has 12 residues. CDR1 and CDR2 (germline): LNHDA, SQIVND (reference sequence). Under the authors' procedure: From reference gene primer amplification, estimates of nucleated cell counts were derived. Only in-frame clones appear in the TCRdb table, and some are missing; sequencing was by immunoSEQ multiplex PCR. V and J calls and clone size are copied from that table; D and trimming were computed from the DNA. This sample yields tens of thousands of clones, of which about 90% are seen a single time; around 20% belongs to the top ten.

The clonotype was recovered from a woman at least 80 years old with COVID-19, enrolled during active disease. The sample was peripheral blood. The V and J genes are TRBV19 and TRBJ2-7, with 7 bases lining up with TRBD1. The CDR3 here is CASSTHRGEQYF. In DNA form, the CDR3 reads TGTGCCAGTAGTACCCACAGGGGCGAGCAGTACTTC.